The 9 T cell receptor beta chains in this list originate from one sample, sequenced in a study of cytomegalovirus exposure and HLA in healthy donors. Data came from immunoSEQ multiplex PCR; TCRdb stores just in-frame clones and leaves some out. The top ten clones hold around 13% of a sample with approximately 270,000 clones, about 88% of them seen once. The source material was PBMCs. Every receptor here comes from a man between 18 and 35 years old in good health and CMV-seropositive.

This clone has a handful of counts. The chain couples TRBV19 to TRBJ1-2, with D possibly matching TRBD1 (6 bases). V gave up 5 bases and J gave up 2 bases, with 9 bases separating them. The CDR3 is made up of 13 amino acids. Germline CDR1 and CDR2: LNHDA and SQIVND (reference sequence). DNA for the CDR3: TGTGCCAGTAGTCACAGGGAAAACTATGGCTACACCTTC. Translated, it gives CASSHRENYGYTF.

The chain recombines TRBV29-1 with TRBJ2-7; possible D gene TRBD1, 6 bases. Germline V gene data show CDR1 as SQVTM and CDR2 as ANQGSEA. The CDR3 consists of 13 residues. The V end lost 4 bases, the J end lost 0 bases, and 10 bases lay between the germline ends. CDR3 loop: CSVVLDSSYEQYF. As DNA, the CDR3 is TGCAGCGTTGTTTTGGACAGCTCCTACGAGCAGTACTTC.

The CDR3 DNA sequence: TGCGCCAGCAGCATGGACCGAAATGAGCAGTTCTTC. Translated, it gives CASSMDRNEQFF. V gene TRBV5-1 combines with J gene TRBJ2-1; D unclear. Germline V gene lookup returns CDR1 SGHRS and CDR2 YFSETQ. This CDR3 contains 12 residues. The germline V and J ends were trimmed by 4 bases and 7 bases, with 9 bases remaining between them.

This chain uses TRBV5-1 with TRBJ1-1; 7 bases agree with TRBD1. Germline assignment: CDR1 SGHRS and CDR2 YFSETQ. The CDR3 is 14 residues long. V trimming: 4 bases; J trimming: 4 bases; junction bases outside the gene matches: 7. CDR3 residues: CASSQQTGITEAFF. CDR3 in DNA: TGCGCCAGCAGCCAGCAGACAGGGATCACTGAAGCTTTCTTT.

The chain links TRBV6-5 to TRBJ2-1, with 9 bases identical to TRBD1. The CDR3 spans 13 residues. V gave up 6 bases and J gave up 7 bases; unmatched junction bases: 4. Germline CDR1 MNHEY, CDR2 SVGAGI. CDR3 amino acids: CASRGTGYNEQFF. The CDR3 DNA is TGTGCCAGCAGGGGGACAGGGTATAATGAGCAGTTCTTC.

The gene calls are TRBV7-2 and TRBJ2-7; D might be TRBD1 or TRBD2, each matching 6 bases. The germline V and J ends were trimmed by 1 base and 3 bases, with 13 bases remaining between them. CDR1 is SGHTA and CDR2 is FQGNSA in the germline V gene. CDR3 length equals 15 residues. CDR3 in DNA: TGTGCCAGCAGCTTAGACGGGGGCGTAGGCTACGAGCAGTACTTC. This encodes CASSLDGGVGYEQYF. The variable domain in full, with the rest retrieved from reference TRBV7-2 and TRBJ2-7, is GAGVSQSPSNKVTEKGKDVELRCDPISGHTALYWYRQSLGQGLEFLIYFQGNSAPDKSGLPSDRFSAERTGGSVSTLTIQRTQQEDSAVYLCASSLDGGVGYEQYFGPGTRLTVT.

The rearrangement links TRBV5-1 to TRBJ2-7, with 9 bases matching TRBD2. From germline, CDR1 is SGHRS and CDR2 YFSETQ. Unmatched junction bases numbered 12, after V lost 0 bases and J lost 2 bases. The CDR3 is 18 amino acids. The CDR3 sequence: CASSLALAGPEGPYEQYF. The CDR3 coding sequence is TGCGCCAGCAGCTTGGCGCTAGCGGGACCAGAGGGTCCCTACGAGCAGTACTTC.

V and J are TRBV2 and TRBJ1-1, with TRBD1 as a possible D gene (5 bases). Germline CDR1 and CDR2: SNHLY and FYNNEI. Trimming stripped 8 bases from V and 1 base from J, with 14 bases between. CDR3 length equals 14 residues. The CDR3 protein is CASGLGHPNTEAFF. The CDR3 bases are TGTGCCAGCGGCCTAGGACACCCGAACACTGAAGCTTTCTTT.

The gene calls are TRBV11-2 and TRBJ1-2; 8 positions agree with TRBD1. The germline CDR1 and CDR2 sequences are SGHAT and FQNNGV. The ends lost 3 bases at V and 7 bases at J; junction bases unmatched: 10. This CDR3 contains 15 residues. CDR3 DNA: TGTGCCAGCAGCTTGGGCCCAGGGGGCGCGTTTGGCTACACCTTC. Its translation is CASSLGPGGAFGYTF.